Shown below are 27 T cell receptor beta chains from a single sample sequenced in a study of T and B cells in COVID-19 patients. BIOMED2 TRB-A/B primer pools were used in multiplex TRB PCR. MiXCR, applied by TCRdb to the multiplex PCR reads, yields one record per CDR3 protein. Of some 10,000 distinct CDR3 sequences listed, just under 30% are singletons. Each TRB amplification used roughly 240-550 ng of genomic DNA from blood. What was sequenced was blood. The receptors shown here come from a human donor who had recovered from COVID-19.

The genes are TRBV6-1 and TRBJ1-3; perhaps TRBD1 as D (6 bases). The germline V gene has CDR1 MNHNS and CDR2 SASEGT. The CDR3 is made up of 15 amino acids. Trimming took 1 base from V and 4 from J, leaving 11 bases between them. The CDR3 protein is CASSEGNRAGNTIYF. In nucleotides, the CDR3 is TGTGCCAGCAGTGAAGGTAACAGGGCAGGAAACACCATATATTTT.

The genes are TRBV5-6 and TRBJ2-3; 12 bases fit TRBD2. Germline CDR1 reads SGHDT; CDR2 reads YYEEEE. This CDR3 has 17 amino acids. J lost 1 base, V lost 0 bases, and 3 bases had no gene match. The CDR3 spells CASSLGLAGAGTDTQYF. CDR3 sequence (DNA): TGTGCCAGCAGCTTGGGACTAGCGGGAGCGGGCACAGATACGCAGTATTTT.

The chain recombines TRBV14 with TRBJ1-2, with 8 nucleotides matching TRBD1. This CDR3 has 15 amino acids. Unmatched junction bases numbered 8, after V lost 4 bases and J lost 4 bases. Germline values: CDR1 SGHDN, CDR2 FVKESK. The CDR3 sequence: CASSPGQAIGYGYTF. Here the CDR3 DNA reads TGTGCCAGCAGCCCGGGACAGGCCATCGGCTATGGCTACACCTTC. Together with reference TRBV14 and TRBJ1-2, the CDR3 gives the full variable domain: EAGVTQFPSHSVIEKGQTVTLRCDPISGHDNLYWYRRVMGKEIKFLLHFVKESKQDESGMPNNRFLAERTGGTYSTLKVQPAELEDSGVYFCASSPGQAIGYGYTFGSGTRLTVV.

Worth noting for this clonotype: A much larger clone lies one base from this, so it may be a read error. This chain joins TRBV27 and TRBJ2-2, with no clear D. V lost 7 bases and J 6 bases, leaving 12 bases between the germline ends. CDR3 length: 13 residues. Germline V gene data show CDR1 as MNHEY and CDR2 as SMNVEV (reference sequence). The CDR3 nucleotides read TGTGCCAGCACTACCTTGGTGGCCGGGGAGCTGTTTTTT. It yields the protein CASTTLVAGELFF.

The rearrangement joins TRBV19 to TRBJ2-2, with 10 nucleotides matching TRBD1. This CDR3 has 17 residues. CDR1 is LNHDA, CDR2 SQIVND, per germline (reference sequence). The V and J ends lost 4 bases and 5 bases, in that order; junction bases with no gene match: 10. The CDR3 region has the DNA TGTGCCAGTAGTAGGACCGGGACAGGGGATTTGACCGGGGAGCTGTTTTTT. Protein sequence: CASSRTGTGDLTGELFF.

The table lists this clonotype with many counts. Here the CDR3 reads CASSTYSGNEQFF. The CDR3 coding sequence is TGTGCCAGCTCAACATATAGCGGGAATGAGCAGTTCTTC. The chain employs TRBV18 and TRBJ2-1; 7 nucleotides agree with TRBD2. Looked up from germline, CDR1 is KGHSH and CDR2 is LQKENI. V trimming: 5 bases; J trimming: 7 bases; junction bases outside the gene matches: 5. The CDR3 loop spans 13 amino acids.

The chain combines TRBV4-3 with TRBJ2-7; 7 bases align to TRBD2. The CDR3 length is 16 residues. With 2 bases clipped from V and 1 base from J, the junction kept 8 bases outside the gene matches. Per the germline V gene, CDR1 is LGHNA and CDR2 is YSLEER. The CDR3 sequence is CASSQQLSGLSYEQYF. DNA of the CDR3: TGCGCCAGCAGCCAACAGCTTAGCGGGCTTTCCTACGAGCAGTACTTC.

This clonotype was counted a few times. This chain connects TRBV5-1 to TRBJ1-4; D is perhaps TRBD1 (5 bases). From germline, CDR1 is SGHRS and CDR2 YFSETQ. Trimming took 5 bases from V and 0 from J, leaving 11 bases between them. The CDR3 runs to 15 residues. CDR3 protein: CASRGTVATNEKLFF. For the CDR3, the DNA is TGCGCCAGCAGGGGGACGGTTGCAACTAATGAAAAACTGTTTTTT. Combining the CDR3 with reference TRBV5-1 and TRBJ1-4 gives the whole variable domain KAGVTQTPRYLIKTRGQQVTLSCSPISGHRSVSWYQQTPGQGLQFLFEYFSETQRNKGNFPGRFSGRQFSNSRSEMNVSTLELGDSALYLCASRGTVATNEKLFFGSGTQLSVL.

This chain connects TRBV5-5 to TRBJ2-3; D gene unclear. There are 14 residues in the CDR3. CDR1 and CDR2 (germline): SGHKS, YYEKEE (reference sequence). Trimming shortened V by 0 bases and J by 4 bases, and 9 bases separated the two germline ends. The CDR3 region is CASSLDLLSDTQYF. Here the CDR3 DNA reads TGTGCCAGCAGCTTGGACCTCTTATCAGATACGCAGTATTTT.

This clonotype ranks as medium-sized. V and J are TRBV15 and TRBJ2-1, with TRBD1 as a possible D gene (6 bases). Germline V lookup: CDR1 LNHNV, CDR2 YYDKDF (reference sequence). The CDR3 runs 12 residues. V shed 1 base and J shed 9 bases, with 7 bases lying between them. The CDR3 protein is CATSRGTAEQFF. CDR3 coding DNA: TGTGCCACCAGCAGAGGGACAGCTGAGCAGTTCTTC. The variable domain in full, with the rest retrieved from reference TRBV15 and TRBJ2-1, is DAMVIQNPRYQVTQFGKPVTLSCSQTLNHNVMYWYQQKSSQAPKLLFHYYDKDFNNEADTPDNFQSRRPNTSFCFLDIRSPGLGDTAMYLCATSRGTAEQFFGPGTRLTVL.

The chain couples TRBV10-3 to TRBJ2-1; possible D gene TRBD1, 5 bases. The CDR3 consists of 12 residues. CDR1 and CDR2 from the germline V gene are ENHRY and SYGVKD. V was cut by 6 bases and J by 9 bases, with 12 bases left in between. CDR3 sequence reads: CAIRKQVGEQFF. The CDR3 DNA is TGTGCCATCAGAAAACAGGTGGGTGAGCAGTTCTTC.

This clonotype has more than one count but fewer than ten. This chain joins TRBV12-3 or TRBV12-4 and TRBJ1-1; no definite D call. Trimming left V 9 bases short and J 3 bases short, with 14 bases between. CDR3 length: 13 amino acids. The CDR3 region is CASRGPPDTEAFF. The CDR3 DNA is TGTGCCAGTCGGGGTCCCCCGGACACTGAAGCTTTCTTT.

The sample holds many counts of this clonotype. V and J are TRBV30 and TRBJ2-1; 9 bases map to TRBD2. V lost 3 bases to trimming and J lost 7 bases; unmatched junction nucleotides: 10. The CDR3 has 15 residues. Germline CDR1 GTSNPN, CDR2 SVGIG (reference sequence). The CDR3 nucleotides are TGTGCCTGGAGCTCCGGGACTAGCAGATTTAATGAGCAGTTCTTC. Translated, it gives CAWSSGTSRFNEQFF.

The V gene is TRBV6-1, the J gene TRBJ2-3; tentatively, D is TRBD1 or TRBD2 (5 bases each). Germline V gene sequence: CDR1 MNHNS, CDR2 SASEGT. The CDR3 length is 15 residues. V was cut by 8 bases and J by 2 bases, with 17 bases left in between. The CDR3 coding sequence is TGTGCCAGCGGGAGAGGGACCTCCCCCACAGATACGCAGTATTTT. Protein product: CASGRGTSPTDTQYF.

This clonotype was counted a few times. The chain employs TRBV6-2 or TRBV6-3 and TRBJ2-3; maybe TRBD1 (6 bases). Germline V gives CDR1 MNHEY, CDR2 SVGEGT. This CDR3 has 15 residues. The V end was cut by 7 bases, the J end by 2 bases, with 16 bases between. CDR3 sequence: CASTGHRVLTDTQYF. As DNA, the CDR3 is TGTGCCAGCACGGGACACCGAGTTCTCACAGATACGCAGTATTTT.

This sequence joins TRBV30 and TRBJ2-5; D perhaps matches TRBD1 (5 bases). In germline, CDR1 is GTSNPN, CDR2 SVGIG (reference sequence). This CDR3 region has 14 residues. Trimming took 3 bases from V and 1 from J, leaving 12 bases between them. In nucleotides, the CDR3 is TGTGCCTGGAGCCAAAGGGGCTTCCAAGAGACCCAGTACTTC. It encodes CAWSQRGFQETQYF.

This clonotype was counted many times. V is TRBV5-4 and J is TRBJ2-1, with 12 bases identical to TRBD2. V was pared by 4 bases and J by 7 bases, with 9 bases of the junction left unmatched. The germline V gene has CDR1 SGHNT and CDR2 YYREEE (reference sequence). CDR3 length: 16 amino acids. CDR3 amino acids: CASSTRLAGDVNEQFF. In DNA form, the CDR3 reads TGTGCCAGCAGCACTAGACTAGCGGGAGATGTTAATGAGCAGTTCTTC.

This clonotype was counted between two and nine times. The chain is built from TRBV5-6 and TRBJ1-5; a weak D match, TRBD1 (5 bases). With 0 bases removed from V and 2 bases from J, the gap between germline ends came to 6 bases. The CDR3 totals 14 residues. Germline V lookup: CDR1 SGHDT, CDR2 YYEEEE. The DNA for the CDR3 is TGTGCCAGCAGCTTGGTAGGGGGCAATCAGCCCCAGCATTTT. This codes for CASSLVGGNQPQHF.

This clonotype has just a few counts. The chain's CDR3 is CASSYRTGGREEQFF. The CDR3 nucleotides read TGTGCCAGCAGTTACCGGACAGGAGGCAGGGAGGAGCAGTTCTTC. V gene TRBV6-2 or TRBV6-3 combines with J gene TRBJ2-1, with TRBD1 matching 7 bases. Unmatched junction bases numbered 11, after V lost 2 bases and J lost 10 bases. Germline CDR1 and CDR2: MNHEY and SVGEGT. The CDR3 sequence is 15 residues long.

This clonotype has only a few counts. V is TRBV5-4 and J is TRBJ1-2; weak D call: TRBD1 (5 bases). Germline V gene data show CDR1 as SGHNT and CDR2 as YYREEE (reference sequence). Trimming shortened V by 1 base and J by 1 base, and 8 bases separated the two germline ends. This CDR3 comprises 14 residues. CDR3 residues: CASSLIQDNYGYTF. The CDR3 DNA sequence: TGTGCCAGCAGCTTGATACAGGATAACTATGGCTACACCTTC.

In its sample, this clonotype ranks as medium-sized (0.01 to 0.1%). The J gene is TRBJ2-1, the V gene TRBV29-1, with 9 bases lining up with TRBD2. The CDR3 sequence is 16 residues long. CDR1 is SQVTM, CDR2 ANQGSEA, per germline. The V segment lost 1 base and the J segment 4 bases; nucleotides outside the gene matches: 8. The CDR3 DNA reads TGCAGCGTTGAAGGGGTAGCGGGAGAGAGATACAATGAGCAGTTCTTC. Translated, it gives CSVEGVAGERYNEQFF.

This sequence joins TRBV11-1 and TRBJ1-3, with D unresolved. V gave up 2 bases and J gave up 6 bases, with 2 bases separating them. The CDR3 covers 11 residues. CDR1 SGHAT and CDR2 FQDESV come from the germline V gene (reference sequence). The CDR3 DNA is TGTGCCAGCAGCTTAACAAACACCATATATTTT. Its translation is CASSLTNTIYF.

The chain couples TRBV5-4 to TRBJ2-3; D unresolved. Germline V lookup: CDR1 SGHNT, CDR2 YYREEE (reference sequence). Trimming left V 2 bases short and J 1 base short, with 2 bases between. This CDR3 has 12 residues. CDR3 protein: CASSLRTDTQYF. In DNA form, the CDR3 reads TGTGCCAGCAGCTTACGCACAGATACGCAGTATTTT.

This clonotype qualifies as medium-sized. This chain uses TRBV19 with TRBJ2-1, with D uncertain. This CDR3 spans 12 amino acids. Germline V gene data show CDR1 as LNHDA and CDR2 as SQIVND (reference sequence). Trimming stripped 3 bases from V and 10 bases from J, with 10 bases between. CDR3 loop: CASSMAETEQFF. The CDR3 nucleotides read TGTGCCAGTAGTATGGCGGAGACCGAGCAGTTCTTC. The whole variable domain, remainder taken from reference TRBV19 and TRBJ2-1, is DGGITQSPKYLFRKEGQNVTLSCEQNLNHDAMYWYRQDPGQGLRLIYYSQIVNDFQKGDIAEGYSVSREKKESFPLTVTSAQKNPTAFYLCASSMAETEQFFGPGTRLTVL.

This clonotype occurred many times. In DNA form, the CDR3 reads TGTGCCAGCAGTTCGCCTCGTGGGGGGTACAATGAGCAGTTCTTC. Translated, it gives CASSSPRGGYNEQFF. This chain links TRBV27 with TRBJ2-1, with D possibly matching TRBD2 (6 bases). V lost 4 bases to trimming and J lost 4 bases, with 14 bases between them. CDR3 length: 15 amino acids. Germline CDR1 is MNHEY and CDR2 is SMNVEV (reference sequence).

CDR3 in DNA: TGTGCCAGCAGCAAAGATTATCGAGTCAGCGGGAGCTCCTACAATGAGCAGTTCTTC. It translates to CASSKDYRVSGSSYNEQFF. This chain joins TRBV11-1 and TRBJ2-1; 8 positions match TRBD2. Germline CDR1 reads SGHAT; CDR2 reads FQDESV (reference sequence). The CDR3 covers 19 residues. V lost 5 bases, J lost 0 bases, and 15 bases stayed unmatched.

This chain connects TRBV10-3 to TRBJ2-7; no reliable D call. The CDR3 consists of 14 residues. Germline-derived CDR1 and CDR2 are ENHRY and SYGVKD. The germline V and J ends were trimmed by 4 bases and 0 bases, with 10 bases remaining between them. The CDR3 loop reads CAISAAGPSYEQYF. CDR3 nucleotide sequence: TGTGCCATCAGTGCGGCAGGTCCCTCCTACGAGCAGTACTTC.